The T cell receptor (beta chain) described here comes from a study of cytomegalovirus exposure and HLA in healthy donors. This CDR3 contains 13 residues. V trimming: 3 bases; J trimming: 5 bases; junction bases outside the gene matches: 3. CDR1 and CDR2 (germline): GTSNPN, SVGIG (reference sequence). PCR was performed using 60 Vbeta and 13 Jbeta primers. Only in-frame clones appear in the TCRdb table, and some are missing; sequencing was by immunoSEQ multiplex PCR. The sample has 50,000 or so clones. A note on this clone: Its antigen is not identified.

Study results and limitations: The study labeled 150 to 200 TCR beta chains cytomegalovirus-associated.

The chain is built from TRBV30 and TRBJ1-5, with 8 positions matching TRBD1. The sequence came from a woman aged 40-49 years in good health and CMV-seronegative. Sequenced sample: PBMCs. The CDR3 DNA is TGTGCCTGGAGCCAGACAGGGGATCAGCCCCAGCATTTT. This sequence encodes CAWSQTGDQPQHF.